This TCR beta chain is from a study of T cell responses to AZD1222 COVID-19 vaccine. Comments on this clone: Antigen specificity is unknown.

Assay: immunoSEQ multiplex PCR; the TCRdb copy retains only in-frame clones and omits some. The data hold 95,000 to 130,000 clones, with roughly nine tenths observed a single time. The CDR3 covers 15 residues. The V gene's germline CDR1 is SGHVS and CDR2 FQNEAQ. The junction had 11 bases not matched to a gene; V was cut back by 5 bases and J by 8 bases. Notes on the study in general: Females made up more of the donors, who were largely white British, and clonal diversity may have come out too low. Nearly half of unique spike-specific TCRs reportedly avoided B.1.351 and B.1.1.7 mutated regions.

This sequence originates from an adult who received the AZD1222 COVID-19 vaccine. The sequenced sample was peripheral blood, obtained 28 days after the second AZD1222 dose. The V gene is TRBV7-8, the J gene TRBJ1-4, with 7 nucleotides matching TRBD1. CDR3 DNA sequence: TGTGCCAGCAGCGGGTTGGGACAGAGCCCGGAAAAACTGTTTTTT. This sequence encodes CASSGLGQSPEKLFF. The complete variable domain, with remaining parts taken from reference TRBV7-8 and TRBJ1-4, reads GAGVSQSPRYKVAKRGQDVALRCDPISGHVSLFWYQQALGQGPEFLTYFQNEAQLDKSGLPSDRFFAERPEGSVSTLKIQRTQQEDSAVYLCASSGLGQSPEKLFFGSGTQLSVL.